Shown below are 21 T cell receptor beta chains from a single sample sequenced in a study of blood T cell repertoires in COVID-19. This table comes from immunoSEQ multiplex PCR, and its TCRdb copy is limited to in-frame clones, with some not included. The data show 35,000 to 45,000 clones, about three quarters seen once. The sample taken for sequencing was peripheral blood. The receptor set was obtained from a man in his sixties with acute or convalescent COVID-19.

The chain employs TRBV2 and TRBJ1-2, with 8 bases identical to TRBD1. The length of the CDR3 is 16 residues. J was trimmed by 3 bases and V by 0 bases; bases with no gene match: 6. Germline V gene data show CDR1 as SNHLY and CDR2 as FYNNEI. The CDR3 loop is CASSEARTGFYYGYTF. The DNA of the CDR3 is TGTGCCAGCAGTGAAGCCCGGACAGGGTTCTACTATGGCTACACCTTC.

The rearrangement joins TRBV5-5 to TRBJ1-2; weak D call: TRBD1 (5 bases). The CDR3 runs 14 residues. The germline V and J ends were trimmed by 0 bases and 3 bases, with 9 bases remaining between them. The germline gives CDR1 SGHKS, CDR2 YYEKEE (reference sequence). This CDR3 reads CASSLAGGDYGYTF. As DNA, the CDR3 is TGTGCCAGCAGCTTGGCGGGGGGGGACTATGGCTACACCTTC.

J is TRBJ2-3 and V is TRBV7-8; D call uncertain. CDR1 and CDR2 from the germline V gene are SGHVS and FQNEAQ. Between the trimmed V and J ends, which lost 2 bases and 0 bases, there was a span of 3 bases. CDR3 size: 13 residues. CDR3 nucleotide sequence: TGTGCCAGCAGCTTAATAAGCACAGATACGCAGTATTTT. The encoded protein is CASSLISTDTQYF. Full variable domain (remainder filled in from reference TRBV7-8 and TRBJ2-3): GAGVSQSPRYKVAKRGQDVALRCDPISGHVSLFWYQQALGQGPEFLTYFQNEAQLDKSGLPSDRFFAERPEGSVSTLKIQRTQQEDSAVYLCASSLISTDTQYFGPGTRLTVL.

Only one count was recorded for this clone. The rearrangement links TRBV21-1 to TRBJ2-7; the table gives TRBD2 as D, unverified against the DNA. TRBV21-1 is an annotated pseudogene. CDR3 length: 18 amino acids. The CDR3 DNA is TGTGCCAGCAGCACAGGGAGGATCGGACTAGCGGGAGGCGGCGAGCAGTACTTC. This codes for CASSTGRIGLAGGGEQYF.

J is TRBJ2-3 and V is TRBV6-5, with a tentative D call TRBD2 (6 bases). Germline CDR1 is MNHEY and CDR2 is SVGAGI. The CDR3 length is 15 residues. V was trimmed by 6 bases and J by 1 base, leaving 14 bases between them. The CDR3 loop is CASRGRPSGTDTQYF. The CDR3 nucleotides are TGTGCCAGCAGGGGCAGACCTAGCGGCACAGATACGCAGTATTTT.

With regard to this clone: The same CDR3 can be traced to other DNA sequences in this sample. V gene TRBV19 combines with J gene TRBJ1-1, with TRBD1 matching over 11 bases. Per the germline V gene, CDR1 is LNHDA and CDR2 is SQIVND (reference sequence). This CDR3 is 14 amino acids long. The V and J ends lost 5 bases and 5 bases, in that order; junction bases with no gene match: 4. DNA of the CDR3: TGTGCCAGTAGTTCCGGGACAGGGGGAACTGAAGCTTTCTTT. Its translation: CASSSGTGGTEAFF.

The V and J genes are TRBV11-2 and TRBJ2-3; 8 bases are shared with TRBD2. This CDR3 is built from 16 residues. The V gene's germline CDR1 is SGHAT and CDR2 FQNNGV. V lost 0 bases to trimming and J lost 8 bases; unmatched junction nucleotides: 10. The CDR3 loop reads CASSLEGAGVRSTQYF. The CDR3 region has the DNA TGTGCCAGCAGCTTAGAGGGAGCGGGAGTGAGGTCTACGCAGTATTTT.

V usage is TRBV14 and J usage is TRBJ1-1, with 7 bases that match TRBD1. The V and J ends lost 1 base and 1 base, in that order; junction bases with no gene match: 15. The CDR3 contains 19 residues. Germline V gene lookup returns CDR1 SGHDN and CDR2 FVKESK. The CDR3, as DNA: TGTGCCAGCAGCCAAGTTAGGGCCTTTACGACAGGGAAGAACACTGAAGCTTTCTTT. Its protein is CASSQVRAFTTGKNTEAFF.

The chain couples TRBV10-3 to TRBJ1-3; D gene uncertain. The CDR3 runs 16 residues. V lost 1 base to trimming and J lost 0 bases, with 10 bases between them. Germline V gene sequence: CDR1 ENHRY, CDR2 SYGVKD. The CDR3 is CAISEFPVDSGNTIYF. The CDR3 nucleotides read TGTGCCATCAGTGAGTTTCCGGTTGACTCTGGAAACACCATATATTTT.

The chain uses TRBV19 and TRBJ2-7; 7 bases line up with TRBD2. The CDR3 is made up of 13 amino acids. J was trimmed by 1 base and V by 8 bases; bases with no gene match: 5. CDR1 is LNHDA and CDR2 is SQIVND in the germline V gene (reference sequence). CDR3 in DNA: TGTGCCAGTGGTGCGGGGGTTTCCTACGAGCAGTACTTC. As protein: CASGAGVSYEQYF.

The chain joins TRBV3-1 (or the pseudogene TRBV3-2) to TRBJ2-2; 14 bases line up with TRBD2. Per germline, CDR1 LGHDT and CDR2 YNNKEL (reference sequence). The V gene end was trimmed by 6 bases and the J gene end by 4 bases; junction bases not matched to a gene: 10. This CDR3 has 18 amino acids. CDR3 in amino acids: CASRAIGLAGGLTGELFF. The CDR3 nucleotides read TGTGCCAGCAGGGCGATAGGACTAGCGGGAGGCCTCACCGGGGAGCTGTTTTTT.

The chain links TRBV6-5 to TRBJ1-4; 8 positions match TRBD1. Losses at the gene ends were 6 bases for V and 7 bases for J; bases not matched to a gene: 10. Per germline, CDR1 MNHEY and CDR2 SVGAGI. The CDR3 loop spans 15 amino acids. The DNA for the CDR3 is TGTGCCAGCAGCCCGACCAGGGGGCGCGGTGAAAAACTGTTTTTT. Its protein product is CASSPTRGRGEKLFF.

CDR3 region: CASSPGPANTEAFF. Written as DNA, the CDR3 is TGTGCCAGCAGCCCCGGTCCTGCAAACACTGAAGCTTTCTTT. The chain has TRBV6-5 and TRBJ1-1; the D is unclear. Germline V lookup: CDR1 MNHEY, CDR2 SVGAGI. Between the trimmed V and J ends, which lost 6 bases and 2 bases, there was a span of 13 bases. This CDR3 region has 14 residues.

The V gene is TRBV5-5, the J gene TRBJ2-7; 8 bases line up with TRBD1. Losses at the gene ends were 3 bases for V and 2 bases for J; bases not matched to a gene: 10. Germline-derived CDR1 and CDR2 are SGHKS and YYEKEE (reference sequence). The CDR3 spans 16 residues. This CDR3 is CASSSAADRVTYEQYF. The CDR3 DNA reads as TGTGCCAGCAGCTCCGCCGCGGACAGGGTCACCTACGAGCAGTACTTC. Combining the CDR3 with reference TRBV5-5 and TRBJ2-7 gives the whole variable domain DAGVTQSPTHLIKTRGQQVTLRCSPISGHKSVSWYQQVLGQGPQFIFQYYEKEERGRGNFPDRFSARQFPNYSSELNVNALLLGDSALYLCASSSAADRVTYEQYFGPGTRLTVT.

This chain links TRBV11-2 with TRBJ2-2, with a tentative D call TRBD1 (5 bases). The CDR3 contains 12 residues. In germline, CDR1 is SGHAT, CDR2 FQNNGV. V shed 9 bases and J shed 4 bases, with 9 bases lying between them. CDR3 residues: CASQGFTGELFF. DNA for the CDR3: TGTGCCAGTCAGGGTTTCACCGGGGAGCTGTTTTTT. Combining the CDR3 with reference TRBV11-2 and TRBJ2-2 gives the whole variable domain EAGVAQSPRYKIIEKRQSVAFWCNPISGHATLYWYQQILGQGPKLLIQFQNNGVVDDSQLPKDRFSAERLKGVDSTLKIQPAKLEDSAVYLCASQGFTGELFFGEGSRLTVL.

V and J are TRBV7-9 and TRBJ1-4; D perhaps matches TRBD1 (6 bases). The CDR3 length is 13 residues. Germline V gene data show CDR1 as SEHNR and CDR2 as FQNEAQ (reference sequence). V lost 0 bases to trimming and J lost 12 bases, with 11 bases between them. DNA of the CDR3: TGTGCCAGCAGCTTAGCTATGGGACAAGAACTGTTTTTT. Protein product: CASSLAMGQELFF.

CDR3: CASSSGTSGRARGDEQFF. CDR3 coding DNA: TGCGCCAGCAGCTCCGGGACTAGCGGGAGGGCCAGGGGCGATGAGCAGTTCTTC. The chain carries TRBV5-1 and TRBJ2-1, with 16 bases fitting TRBD2. V shed 3 bases, J shed 8 bases, and the junction held 11 bases outside the gene matches. The CDR3 sequence is 18 residues long. Germline CDR1 SGHRS, CDR2 YFSETQ.

This chain connects TRBV7-2 to TRBJ2-7; 9 nucleotides line up with TRBD1. Germline V gene data show CDR1 as SGHTA and CDR2 as FQGNSA. The CDR3 is 15 amino acids. V gave up 5 bases and J gave up 2 bases; unmatched junction bases: 7. CDR3 region: CASSISGTGTYEQYF. The CDR3 nucleotides read TGTGCCAGCAGCATCAGCGGGACAGGGACCTACGAGCAGTACTTC.

The count of this clone is one. The chain is built from TRBV6-1 and TRBJ1-5, with 8 bases matching TRBD1. Germline CDR1 MNHNS, CDR2 SASEGT. The CDR3 extends over 15 amino acids. The V gene end was trimmed by 3 bases and the J gene end by 6 bases; junction bases not matched to a gene: 7. The CDR3 loop is CASSETGVPSQPQHF. The CDR3 DNA reads TGTGCCAGCAGTGAGACAGGGGTACCGTCTCAGCCCCAGCATTTT.

This chain connects TRBV2 to TRBJ2-5; TRBD2 aligns across 7 bases. The ends lost 1 base at V and 3 bases at J; junction bases unmatched: 5. Germline V gene lookup returns CDR1 SNHLY and CDR2 FYNNEI. The CDR3 runs to 15 residues. CDR3 amino acids: CASSEVGLGEETQYF. In nucleotides, the CDR3 is TGTGCCAGCAGTGAAGTAGGACTAGGGGAAGAGACCCAGTACTTC.

Only one count was recorded for this clone. CDR3 in DNA: TGTGCCAGCATCAAGGACACGCTCAATGGGTATGGCTACACCTTC. Translated, it gives CASIKDTLNGYGYTF. The chain joins TRBV6-5 to TRBJ1-2; possible D gene TRBD1, 5 bases. Germline lookup yields CDR1 MNHEY and CDR2 SVGAGI. The CDR3 is 15 amino acids. Trimming cost V 7 bases and J 5 bases, with 20 bases left between them.